This TCR beta chain came from a study of blood T cell repertoires in COVID-19. The wider study: Recovered status in Cohort 3 required two negative PCRs, clearance, or symptom resolution.

The germline gives CDR1 PRHDT, CDR2 FYEKMQ (reference sequence). This CDR3 is built from 18 residues. J lost 1 base, V lost 2 bases, and 10 bases had no gene match. The protocol was immunoSEQ multiplex PCR, while the TCRdb copy is restricted to in-frame clones and leaves out a portion. The sample has a few hundred thousand clones, 70% to 90% seen once. Clinical histories supplied by participants themselves formed the basis of cohort assignment. The V and J genes are TRBV13 and TRBJ2-7; TRBD2 matches at 11 bases. The sequenced sample consisted of PBMCs or T cells enriched from blood (not recorded which). This TCR was recovered from a woman aged 60-70 years in a cohort exposed to, infected with or recovered from COVID-19 (not recorded which). The DNA for the CDR3 is TGTGCCAGCAGCTTACGCCTAGCGGGAGGTGGCGTTTCCTACGAGCAGTACTTC. Residues: CASSLRLAGGGVSYEQYF.